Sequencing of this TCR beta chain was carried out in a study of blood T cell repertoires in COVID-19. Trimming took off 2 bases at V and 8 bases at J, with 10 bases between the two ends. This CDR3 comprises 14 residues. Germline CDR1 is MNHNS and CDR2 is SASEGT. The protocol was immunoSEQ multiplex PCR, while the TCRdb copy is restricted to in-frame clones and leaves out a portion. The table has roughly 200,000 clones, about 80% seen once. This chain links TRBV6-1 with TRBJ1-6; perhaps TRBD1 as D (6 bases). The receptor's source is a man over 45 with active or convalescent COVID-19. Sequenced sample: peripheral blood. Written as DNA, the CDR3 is TGTGCCAGCAGTGAATGGACAGCCTATTCACCCCTCCACTTT. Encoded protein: CASSEWTAYSPLHF.